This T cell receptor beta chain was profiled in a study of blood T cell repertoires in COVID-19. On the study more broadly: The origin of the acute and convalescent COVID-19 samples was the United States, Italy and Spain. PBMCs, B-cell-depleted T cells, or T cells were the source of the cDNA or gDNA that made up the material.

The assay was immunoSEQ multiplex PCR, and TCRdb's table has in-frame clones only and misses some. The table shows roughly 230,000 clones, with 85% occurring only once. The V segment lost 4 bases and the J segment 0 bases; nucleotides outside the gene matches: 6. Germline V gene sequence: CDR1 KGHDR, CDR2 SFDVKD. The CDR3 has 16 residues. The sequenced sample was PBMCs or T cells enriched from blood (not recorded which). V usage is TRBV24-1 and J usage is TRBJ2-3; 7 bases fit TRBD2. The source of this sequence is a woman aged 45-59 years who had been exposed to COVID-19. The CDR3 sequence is CATSDPTGGSTDTQYF. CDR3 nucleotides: TGTGCCACCAGTGACCCTACGGGGGGAAGCACAGATACGCAGTATTTT.